This T cell receptor beta chain is drawn from a study of Tregs in tolerant kidney transplant recipients. The study's findings and limits: Biological reproducibility was not directly addressed in this study. Activated donor B cell expansion appeared to reveal the most relevant donor-specific TCRbeta repertoire.

Germline assignment: CDR1 SGHAT and CDR2 FQNNGV. The V gene end was trimmed by 5 bases and the J gene end by 4 bases; junction bases not matched to a gene: 4. This CDR3 has 16 residues. Sequencing was performed with immunoSEQ multiplex PCR; in TCRdb, only in-frame clones are kept and a portion is missing. The repertoire consists of 85,000 to 90,000 clones, with roughly nine tenths occurring once and the leading ten covering 4.7%. Regarding this clone: Its antigen is undetermined.

Thawed PBMCs were FACS-sorted into unstimulated CD4+CD25+CD127- regulatory T cells, CD4+CD25- non-regulatory cells, CD4 and CD8 cells. The receptor was derived from a human donor in good health. The sequencing sample was made of CD8+ T cells from blood. The chain carries TRBV11-2 and TRBJ2-3; 15 bases agree with TRBD2. Here the CDR3 DNA reads TGTGCCAGCAGCGGGACTAGCGGGGGGTCCCCAGATACGCAGTATTTT. Translated: CASSGTSGGSPDTQYF.